The T cell receptor beta chain under discussion was sequenced for a study of neoadjuvant anti-PD-1 for oral cavity cancer. TCRdb keeps only in-frame clones here, not all; method: immunoSEQ multiplex PCR. The sample lists about 15,000 clones, over 55% occurring once. This clone was seen only a few times. Germline V gives CDR1 LGHNA, CDR2 YNFKEQ. The CDR3 consists of 16 residues. Germline trimming cut 4 bases from V and 3 bases from J; bases unmatched to any gene: 6. The rearrangement uses TRBV4-2 and TRBJ1-4; 9 nucleotides line up with TRBD1. The origin of this receptor is a person between 35 and 79 years old with oral cavity squamous cell carcinoma. The sequenced sample was PBMCs, obtained before nivolumab (anti-PD-1) treatment. CDR3 DNA: TGTGCCAGCAGCCGCACAGGGGGCTTAGCTAATGAAAAACTGTTTTTT. It specifies CASSRTGGLANEKLFF.